Presented here are 19 T cell receptor beta chains from one specimen sequenced in a study of T cell changes during pregnancy in multiple sclerosis. Generated by immunoSEQ multiplex PCR, the TCRdb table keeps only in-frame clones and is missing some. The repertoire holds 70,000 to 95,000 clones, with approximately 95% as singletons. This material consisted of peripheral blood, taken after pregnancy. The receptor set was obtained from a female donor in good health, enrolled as a control in a pregnancy study.

The chain couples TRBV7-6 to TRBJ2-7; 9 nucleotides align to TRBD1. The ends lost 3 bases at V and 1 base at J; junction bases unmatched: 4. CDR1 is SGHVS and CDR2 is FNYEAQ in the germline V gene. CDR3 length: 15 amino acids. CDR3 DNA: TGTGCCAGCAGCTTTGCCGGGACAGGGTCCTACGAGCAGTACTTC. It is translated as CASSFAGTGSYEQYF.

The gene calls are TRBV7-6 and TRBJ2-7; TRBD2 might be the D (6 bases). CDR1 is SGHVS and CDR2 is FNYEAQ in the germline V gene. The V end was cut by 1 base, the J end by 2 bases, with 15 bases between. This CDR3 contains 16 residues. CDR3: CASSLVGGEIPYEQYF. The CDR3, as DNA: TGTGCCAGCAGCTTAGTTGGCGGGGAGATACCCTACGAGCAGTACTTC.

CDR3 residues: CASSLVAAEQFF. CDR3 nucleotides: TGTGCCAGCAGTTTAGTAGCGGCTGAGCAGTTCTTC. The chain links TRBV28 to TRBJ2-1; possibly TRBD2 for D (6 bases). Trimming removed 2 bases from V and 9 bases from J, with 8 bases in between. The germline CDR1 and CDR2 sequences are MDHEN and SYDVKM. CDR3 length: 12 amino acids.

The chain links TRBV6-6 to TRBJ1-5; D is perhaps TRBD1 (5 bases). Deletions cut 5 bases from V and 0 bases from J, with 11 bases between. CDR3 length: 15 residues. The V gene's germline CDR1 is MNHNY and CDR2 SVGAGI (reference sequence). CDR3 amino acids: CASSRQRDSNQPQHF. CDR3 sequence (DNA): TGTGCCAGCAGTCGACAGCGCGATAGCAATCAGCCCCAGCATTTT.

The chain has TRBV10-2 and TRBJ2-7; the match to TRBD2 covers 11 bases. The CDR3 contains 15 residues. The V and J ends lost 6 bases and 2 bases, in that order; junction bases with no gene match: 6. Germline CDR1 WSHSY, CDR2 SAAADI. The CDR3 loop is CASRLLAGDPYEQYF. The CDR3, as DNA: TGCGCCAGCAGGTTACTAGCGGGAGACCCCTACGAGCAGTACTTC.

The chain recombines TRBV28 with TRBJ2-3; 7 positions agree with TRBD1. V gave up 3 bases and J gave up 3 bases; unmatched junction bases: 6. Germline lookup yields CDR1 MDHEN and CDR2 SYDVKM. The CDR3 contains 15 residues. DNA for the CDR3: TGTGCCAGCAGTTTTAAGGCAGGGGGAACAGATACGCAGTATTTT. This sequence encodes CASSFKAGGTDTQYF.

J is TRBJ2-2 and V is TRBV7-6; TRBD2 agrees at 8 bases. Germline lookup yields CDR1 SGHVS and CDR2 FNYEAQ. The CDR3 runs to 16 residues. The junction had 4 bases not matched to a gene; V was cut back by 0 bases and J by 4 bases. The CDR3 is CASSLAAGVVTGELFF. DNA for the CDR3: TGTGCCAGCAGCTTAGCAGCGGGAGTAGTCACCGGGGAGCTGTTTTTT.

V and J are TRBV29-1 and TRBJ2-3; 8 bases line up with TRBD2. The CDR3 has 14 residues. The J segment lost 4 bases and the V segment lost 0 bases, leaving 3 bases of the junction unmatched. The germline gives CDR1 SQVTM, CDR2 ANQGSEA. CDR3 in amino acids: CSVEDTGGADTQYF. DNA for the CDR3: TGCAGCGTTGAAGATACGGGAGGGGCAGATACGCAGTATTTT.

The V and J genes are TRBV11-3 and TRBJ2-7; the match to TRBD2 covers 16 bases. In germline, CDR1 is SGHNT, CDR2 YENEEA. With V trimmed by 5 bases and J by 6 bases, 13 bases remained unmatched. This CDR3 has 18 residues. The CDR3 reads CASSPRSGTSGRAGEQYF. CDR3 in DNA: TGTGCCAGCAGCCCTCGTTCCGGGACTAGCGGGAGGGCCGGCGAGCAGTACTTC.

This clone has a handful of counts. V and J are TRBV19 and TRBJ1-1, with 9 bases identical to TRBD1. The CDR3 contains 13 residues. V shed 6 bases and J 10 bases; nucleotides not matched to a gene: 9. Germline V CDR1 and CDR2: LNHDA, SQIVND (reference sequence). CDR3 residues: CASRTQQGARAFF. The CDR3 DNA reads as TGTGCCAGTAGGACCCAACAGGGGGCAAGAGCTTTCTTT.

The chain uses TRBV18 and TRBJ1-2; 8 bases map to TRBD1. With V trimmed by 4 bases and J by 3 bases, 4 bases remained unmatched. This CDR3 is built from 14 residues. Germline V CDR1 and CDR2: KGHSH, LQKENI. The CDR3 DNA reads TGTGCCAGCTCACTATCGACAGGGGACTATGGCTACACCTTC. This codes for CASSLSTGDYGYTF. The full variable domain, completed using reference TRBV18 and TRBJ1-2, is NAGVMQNPRHLVRRRGQEARLRCSPMKGHSHVYWYRQLPEEGLKFMVYLQKENIIDESGMPKERFSAEFPKEGPSILRIQQVVRGDSAAYFCASSLSTGDYGYTFGSGTRLTVV.

V gene TRBV29-1 combines with J gene TRBJ2-1; D ambiguous. This CDR3 has 11 amino acids. Trimming removed 2 bases at V and 7 bases at J, with 6 bases between. The V gene's germline CDR1 is SQVTM and CDR2 ANQGSEA. The CDR3 DNA sequence: TGCAGCGTTGAACGGTGGAATGAGCAGTTCTTC. This sequence encodes CSVERWNEQFF.

The J gene is TRBJ2-2, the V gene TRBV4-1; D perhaps matches TRBD1 (5 bases). This CDR3 has 15 residues. Germline CDR1 reads MGHRA; CDR2 reads YSYEKL. Trimming shortened V by 7 bases and J by 4 bases, and 16 bases separated the two germline ends. CDR3 sequence: CASTPWQGSTGELFF. The CDR3 coding sequence is TGCGCCAGCACCCCTTGGCAGGGAAGCACCGGGGAGCTGTTTTTT.

The chain carries TRBV27 and TRBJ2-7; TRBD1 matches 8 bases. Unmatched junction bases numbered 13, after V lost 6 bases and J lost 6 bases. Germline CDR1 is MNHEY and CDR2 is SMNVEV (reference sequence). This CDR3 is built from 15 residues. The DNA of the CDR3 is TGTGCCAGCAGCGGACAGGGCAATTCTCCCCTCGAGCAGTACTTC. As protein: CASSGQGNSPLEQYF.

The rearrangement links TRBV7-8 to TRBJ2-1; the match to TRBD1 covers 7 bases. This CDR3 contains 15 residues. J gave up 3 bases and V 3 bases, and 5 bases lay outside the gene matches. From germline, CDR1 is SGHVS and CDR2 FQNEAQ. In DNA form, the CDR3 reads TGTGCCAGCAGCTTGACAGGGCCGATCTACAATGAGCAGTTCTTC. As protein: CASSLTGPIYNEQFF.

The chain combines TRBV4-1 with TRBJ2-3; no definite D call. This CDR3 has 14 amino acids. V lost 1 base, J lost 0 bases, and 5 bases lay in between. The V gene's germline CDR1 is MGHRA and CDR2 YSYEKL. This chain's CDR3 is CASSQVESTDTQYF. CDR3 bases: TGCGCCAGCAGCCAAGTCGAGAGCACAGATACGCAGTATTTT.

This clone showed up just a few times. The chain carries TRBV28 and TRBJ2-7; tentative D call: TRBD1 (6 bases). Trimming pared 5 bases from V and 6 bases from J, leaving 11 bases between. The CDR3 runs 12 residues. The germline V gene encodes CDR1 MDHEN and CDR2 SYDVKM. The CDR3 loop reads CASSLTGFEQYF. In DNA, the CDR3 is TGTGCCAGCAGTCTTACAGGGTTCGAGCAGTACTTC.

The rearrangement links TRBV7-9 to TRBJ2-7; possible D gene TRBD1, 5 bases. Germline V lookup: CDR1 SEHNR, CDR2 FQNEAQ (reference sequence). The CDR3 is 11 residues long. The V end lost 5 bases, the J end lost 7 bases, and 9 bases lay between the germline ends. CDR3 in amino acids: CASSPRTEQYF. For the CDR3, the DNA is TGTGCCAGCAGCCCACGGACAGAGCAGTACTTC.

This chain links TRBV6-1 with TRBJ1-5; D is possibly TRBD1 (5 bases). Germline values: CDR1 MNHNS, CDR2 SASEGT. The CDR3 loop spans 20 amino acids. With 1 base removed from V and 0 bases from J, the gap between germline ends came to 22 bases. Written as DNA, the CDR3 is TGTGCCAGCAGTGAAGGGACATACAACGTAGGTCGGTATAGCAATCAGCCCCAGCATTTT. Translated: CASSEGTYNVGRYSNQPQHF.